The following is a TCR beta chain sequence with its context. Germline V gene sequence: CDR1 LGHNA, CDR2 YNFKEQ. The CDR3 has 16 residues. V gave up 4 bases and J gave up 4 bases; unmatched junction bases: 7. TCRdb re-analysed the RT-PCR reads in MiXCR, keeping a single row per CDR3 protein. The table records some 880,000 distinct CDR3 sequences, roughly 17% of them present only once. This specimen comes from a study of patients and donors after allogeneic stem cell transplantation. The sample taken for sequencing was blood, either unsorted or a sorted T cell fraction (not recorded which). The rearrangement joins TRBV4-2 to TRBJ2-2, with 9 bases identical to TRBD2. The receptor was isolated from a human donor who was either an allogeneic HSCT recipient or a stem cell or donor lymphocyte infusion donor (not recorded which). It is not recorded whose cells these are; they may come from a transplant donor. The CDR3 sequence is CASSPTGTSLTGELFF. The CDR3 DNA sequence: TGTGCCAGCAGCCCTACCGGGACTAGCCTCACCGGGGAGCTGTTTTTT.